One and the same sample provided the 21 T cell receptor beta chains below, sequenced in a study of T cell changes during pregnancy in multiple sclerosis. Repertoires were generated with immunoSEQ multiplex PCR, while TCRdb's copy carries only in-frame clones and drops some. In the table there are around 96,000 clones, 94% of which are singletons. The sample in question was peripheral blood, obtained after pregnancy. Receptors were obtained from a female donor in good health, enrolled as a control in a pregnancy study.

CDR3: CASSSRDSLHYEQYF. The CDR3 DNA sequence: TGTGCCAGCAGTTCCCGGGACAGCCTACACTACGAGCAGTACTTC. This chain links TRBV28 with TRBJ2-7, with 7 bases matching TRBD1. V gave up 4 bases and J gave up 3 bases; unmatched junction bases: 9. The CDR3 sequence is 15 residues long. Germline-derived CDR1 and CDR2 are MDHEN and SYDVKM.

The gene calls are TRBV18 and TRBJ1-3; D gene ambiguous. V lost 6 bases to trimming and J lost 2 bases, with 14 bases between them. CDR1 and CDR2 from the germline V gene are KGHSH and LQKENI. The CDR3 is made up of 15 amino acids. CDR3: CASSLSAITGNTIYF. For the CDR3, the DNA is TGTGCCAGCTCGTTGTCCGCTATAACTGGAAACACCATATATTTT.

The rearrangement links TRBV5-1 to TRBJ2-1; 8 bases map to TRBD1. Unmatched junction bases numbered 13, after V lost 7 bases and J lost 7 bases. CDR1 SGHRS and CDR2 YFSETQ come from the germline V gene. This CDR3 region has 15 residues. Here the CDR3 DNA reads TGCGCCAGCTCAACCGCGGGACAGGCTAGGAATGAGCAGTTCTTC. The encoded protein is CASSTAGQARNEQFF.

The chain joins TRBV5-5 to TRBJ2-7, with D possibly matching TRBD2 (6 bases). V lost 0 bases to trimming and J lost 5 bases, with 12 bases between them. This CDR3 comprises 14 residues. CDR1 SGHKS and CDR2 YYEKEE come from the germline V gene (reference sequence). The CDR3: CASSLEGGVNEQYF. The CDR3 DNA sequence: TGTGCCAGCAGCTTGGAAGGAGGGGTCAACGAGCAGTACTTC.

V and J are TRBV28 and TRBJ2-5; D is unclear. The CDR3 spans 13 residues. Germline assignment: CDR1 MDHEN and CDR2 SYDVKM. Trimming took off 6 bases at V and 7 bases at J, with 15 bases between the two ends. The chain's CDR3 is CASSTPVPGTQYF. The CDR3 bases are TGTGCCAGCAGCACCCCCGTCCCCGGGACCCAGTACTTC.

The V call is TRBV6-6, the J call TRBJ1-2; D gene ambiguous. In germline, CDR1 is MNHNY, CDR2 SVGAGI (reference sequence). The V gene lost 5 bases and the J gene lost 1 base, with 11 bases spanning the gap. This CDR3 is 14 amino acids long. CDR3 in DNA: TGTGCCAGCAGTGCCCGACTGAATAACTATGGCTACACCTTC. Translation: CASSARLNNYGYTF.

The chain couples TRBV6-1 to TRBJ2-7, with 8 nucleotides matching TRBD1. The germline CDR1 and CDR2 sequences are MNHNS and SASEGT. This CDR3 has 15 residues. The junction had 11 bases not matched to a gene; V was cut back by 6 bases and J by 4 bases. CDR3 amino acids: CASRSNAGGAYEQYF. The CDR3 nucleotides are TGTGCCAGCAGATCGAACGCAGGGGGCGCTTACGAGCAGTACTTC.

The chain joins TRBV27 to TRBJ2-1, with 13 nucleotides matching TRBD2. From germline, CDR1 is MNHEY and CDR2 SMNVEV (reference sequence). V lost 1 base, J lost 6 bases, and 6 bases stayed unmatched. The length of the CDR3 is 17 residues. The CDR3 here is CASSLLRTSGGPNEQFF. The CDR3 region has the DNA TGTGCCAGCAGTTTATTACGGACTAGCGGGGGTCCCAATGAGCAGTTCTTC.

The chain has TRBV5-1 and TRBJ1-3; 7 nucleotides line up with TRBD1. The V gene's germline CDR1 is SGHRS and CDR2 YFSETQ. The CDR3 consists of 16 residues. Trimming removed 1 base from V and 0 bases from J; junction bases left unmatched: 4. CDR3 in DNA: TGCGCCAGCAGCTTGACCGGACAGGCCTCTGGAAACACCATATATTTT. Protein sequence: CASSLTGQASGNTIYF.

The V gene is TRBV7-9, the J gene TRBJ1-3, with TRBD1 matching 8 bases. CDR1 and CDR2 (germline): SEHNR, FQNEAQ (reference sequence). The CDR3 has 15 residues. V gave up 4 bases and J gave up 7 bases; unmatched junction bases: 9. CDR3 sequence reads: CASSSGQGSRNTIYF. The CDR3 coding sequence is TGTGCCAGCAGCTCAGGACAGGGCTCCAGGAACACCATATATTTT.

V and J are TRBV14 and TRBJ1-3; D possibly corresponds to TRBD1 (5 bases). Trimming shortened V by 0 bases and J by 3 bases, and 12 bases separated the two germline ends. Germline V gene data show CDR1 as SGHDN and CDR2 as FVKESK. The CDR3 extends over 16 amino acids. The chain's CDR3 is CASSQDTGGFGNTIYF. For the CDR3, the DNA is TGTGCCAGCAGCCAAGATACCGGGGGGTTTGGAAACACCATATATTTT.

In DNA, the CDR3 is TGCGCCAGCAGCCCTCAACCCGGGACATTGTTATTGGATGGCTACACCTTC. Translation gives CASSPQPGTLLLDGYTF. The J gene is TRBJ1-2, the V gene TRBV4-1, with D tentatively TRBD1 (6 bases). V dropped 4 bases and J dropped 6 bases, with 24 bases sitting between them. The CDR3 covers 17 residues. Germline V gene data show CDR1 as MGHRA and CDR2 as YSYEKL.

The sample holds one count of this clone. The chain is built from TRBV5-1 and TRBJ2-1; TRBD2 agrees at 8 bases. The J segment lost 10 bases and the V segment lost 1 base, leaving 10 bases of the junction unmatched. From germline, CDR1 is SGHRS and CDR2 YFSETQ. The CDR3 loop spans 15 amino acids. CDR3 in DNA: TGCGCCAGCAGCTTGTTTCCCCGGGAGGGCGGGGAGCAGTTCTTC. It translates to CASSLFPREGGEQFF.

The V gene is TRBV5-6, the J gene TRBJ2-3, with D perhaps matching TRBD2 (5 bases). With 0 bases removed from V and 2 bases from J, the gap between germline ends came to 7 bases. The CDR3 has 14 amino acids. Germline loops: CDR1 SGHDT, CDR2 YYEEEE. The CDR3 spells CASSLGGHTDTQYF. Here the CDR3 DNA reads TGTGCCAGCAGCTTGGGAGGGCACACAGATACGCAGTATTTT.

The chain employs TRBV2 and TRBJ2-1; D ambiguous. Germline V gene data show CDR1 as SNHLY and CDR2 as FYNNEI. The V and J ends lost 2 bases and 3 bases respectively, with 5 bases between them. The CDR3 spans 13 residues. CDR3 residues: CASSENSYNEQFF. CDR3 bases: TGTGCCAGCAGTGAAAACAGCTACAATGAGCAGTTCTTC.

The V and J genes are TRBV5-1 and TRBJ2-7; D might be TRBD1 (6 bases). Trimming shortened V by 4 bases and J by 5 bases, and 19 bases separated the two germline ends. In germline, CDR1 is SGHRS, CDR2 YFSETQ. The CDR3 extends over 15 amino acids. The CDR3 reads CASSRTLGAGDEQYF. In DNA, the CDR3 is TGCGCCAGCAGCCGGACACTCGGGGCAGGGGACGAGCAGTACTTC.

The chain has TRBV2 and TRBJ2-6; unclear D gene. Germline assignment: CDR1 SNHLY and CDR2 FYNNEI. The length of the CDR3 is 12 residues. V was shortened by 5 bases and J by 4 bases, with 3 bases between the two germline ends. The CDR3: CASSSGANVLTF. CDR3 bases: TGTGCCAGCAGTAGCGGGGCCAACGTCCTGACTTTC. Variable domain in full (rest from reference TRBV2 and TRBJ2-6): EPEVTQTPSHQVTQMGQEVILRCVPISNHLYFYWYRQILGQKVEFLVSFYNNEISEKSEIFDDQFSVERPDGSNFTLKIRSTKLEDSAMYFCASSSGANVLTFGAGSRLTVL.

The chain has TRBV18 and TRBJ1-5; 7 bases fit TRBD1. This CDR3 has 17 residues. The ends lost 4 bases at V and 3 bases at J; junction bases unmatched: 12. The germline V gene has CDR1 KGHSH and CDR2 LQKENI. The DNA of the CDR3 is TGTGCCAGCTCACAGGGAAGGGGGCTAGGTGCCAATCAGCCCCAGCATTTT. Protein: CASSQGRGLGANQPQHF.

The chain employs TRBV7-2 and TRBJ2-5; no clear D. Germline CDR1 is SGHTA and CDR2 is FQGNSA. The V end lost 5 bases, the J end lost 5 bases, and 18 bases lay between the germline ends. The CDR3 has 15 amino acids. CDR3 coding DNA: TGTGCCAGCAGCCCCCAGATAGCTTCCGGGGAGACCCAGTACTTC. It specifies CASSPQIASGETQYF. Drawing the rest from reference TRBV7-2 and TRBJ2-5, the complete variable domain is GAGVSQSPSNKVTEKGKDVELRCDPISGHTALYWYRQSLGQGLEFLIYFQGNSAPDKSGLPSDRFSAERTGGSVSTLTIQRTQQEDSAVYLCASSPQIASGETQYFGPGTRLLVL.

The chain employs TRBV7-9 and TRBJ1-1; 7 bases match TRBD1. V was clipped by 0 bases and J by 10 bases; unmatched bases: 11. The CDR3 runs 15 residues. Germline CDR1 and CDR2: SEHNR and FQNEAQ (reference sequence). The CDR3 DNA follows: TGTGCCAGCAGCTTAGCATCGACAGGGCTAACGGGAGCTTTCTTT. This encodes CASSLASTGLTGAFF.

The rearrangement links TRBV15 to TRBJ2-1, with a possible D match to TRBD1 (5 bases). The CDR3 runs to 14 residues. V lost 1 base, J lost 8 bases, and 12 bases lay in between. CDR1 is LNHNV, CDR2 YYDKDF, per germline (reference sequence). CDR3 DNA: TGTGCCACCAGCAGAGGCGGACAAAGTCATGAGCAGTTCTTC. As protein: CATSRGGQSHEQFF.